The next 28 T cell receptor beta chains were all read from a single sample in a study of T cells expressing NK-cell markers. One entry per CDR3 protein, without DNA, is what TCRdb gives after re-calling the 5' RACE reads. The sample totals about 550,000 distinct CDR3 sequences. Sequenced sample: blood T cells: a sorted CD56 or NKG2C T cell subset, CD4+ or CD8+ T cells, or bulk PBMC T cells (not recorded which). Every receptor here comes from a man younger than 35 in good health.

The gene calls are TRBV6-5 and TRBJ1-6. Germline assignment: CDR1 MNHEY and CDR2 SVGAGI. The length of the CDR3 is 16 residues. CDR3: CASSYVPGADNSPLHF.

The chain has TRBV12-3 or TRBV12-4 and TRBJ2-2. The CDR3 loop spans 15 amino acids. The CDR3 here is CASSFPDVGVGELFF.

This chain links TRBV5-5 with TRBJ1-4; the D call of TRBD1 rests on TCRdb alone, since no DNA is present to check it. From germline, CDR1 is SGHKS and CDR2 YYEKEE (reference sequence). The CDR3 spans 15 residues. The CDR3: CASSPSTGQGEKLFF.

The chain employs TRBV10-2 and TRBJ1-1. Looked up from germline, CDR1 is WSHSY and CDR2 is SAAADI. The CDR3 is 14 amino acids. CDR3: CASSESTEGTEAFF.

The rearrangement uses TRBV28 and TRBJ2-2; checking the TCRdb D call of TRBD1 is not possible without DNA. This CDR3 contains 15 residues. Germline loops: CDR1 MDHEN, CDR2 SYDVKM. CDR3 sequence: CASSERQGWTGELFF.

The rearrangement uses TRBV20-1 and TRBJ1-2; TCRdb's D call, TRBD1, is unchecked because there is no DNA. This CDR3 region has 12 residues. CDR1 is DFQATT and CDR2 is SNEGSKA in the germline V gene (reference sequence). This CDR3 is CSAVRGPGGYTF.

The chain uses TRBV24-1 and TRBJ2-5; with no DNA, the TCRdb D assignment of TRBD1 cannot be verified. CDR3 size: 13 residues. Germline V gives CDR1 KGHDR, CDR2 SFDVKD. The CDR3 protein is CATSQGGRETQYF.

This chain's CDR3 is CASSLTRSGETQYF. This rearrangement joins TRBV5-1 to TRBJ2-5. Germline CDR1 reads SGHRS; CDR2 reads YFSETQ. The CDR3 spans 14 residues.

V and J are TRBV20-1 and TRBJ1-3; as DNA is missing, the TRBD1 call by TCRdb cannot be tested. The germline CDR1 and CDR2 sequences are DFQATT and SNEGSKA (reference sequence). The CDR3 is 14 residues long. CDR3 residues: CSVAGLASGNTIYF.

This chain connects TRBV2 to TRBJ2-1; the TRBD2 assignment by TCRdb is unverifiable without DNA. Germline V gene lookup returns CDR1 SNHLY and CDR2 FYNNEI. The CDR3 spans 14 residues. The CDR3 here is CASSDTSGSGGQFF.

The gene calls are TRBV9 and TRBJ2-1; TCRdb's D call, TRBD2, is unchecked because there is no DNA. The germline V gene encodes CDR1 SGDLS and CDR2 YYNGEE. The CDR3 contains 14 residues. The CDR3 reads CASSGLAGVNEQFF.

The V gene is TRBV7-9, the J gene TRBJ2-3; the TCRdb D gene call, TRBD2, has no DNA to confirm it. This CDR3 comprises 14 residues. Germline CDR1 SEHNR, CDR2 FQNEAQ (reference sequence). CDR3 region: CASSLSAGLDTQYF.

The rearrangement links TRBV5-8 to TRBJ2-1; TCRdb's assignment of TRBD1 cannot be checked, as there is no DNA. CDR1 SGHTS and CDR2 YDEGEE come from the germline V gene. This CDR3 has 13 residues. CDR3 amino acids: CASSSRGIYEQFF.

The chain employs TRBV25-1 and TRBJ1-6; TCRdb selects TRBD1, and the lack of DNA leaves this call unchecked. Germline V lookup: CDR1 MGHDK, CDR2 SYGVNS. The CDR3 is made up of 12 amino acids. CDR3 sequence reads: CASRQVDSPLHF. The full variable domain, with the rest looked up from reference TRBV25-1 and TRBJ1-6, is EADIYQTPRYLVIGTGKKITLECSQTMGHDKMYWYQQDPGMELHLIHYSYGVNSTEKGDLSSESTVSRIRTEHFPLTLESARPSHTSQYLCASRQVDSPLHFGNGTRLTVT.

This CDR3 is CASSEDNPSDTQYF. This chain connects TRBV12-3 or TRBV12-4 to TRBJ2-3; TCRdb names TRBD2, which stays unverified in the absence of DNA. There are 14 residues in the CDR3.

This CDR3 is CASSVIAGGRGNEQFF. This chain uses TRBV12-3 or TRBV12-4 with TRBJ2-1; TCRdb's D call of TRBD2 is untestable without DNA. The CDR3 has 16 residues.

V is TRBV10-3 and J is TRBJ2-7; the TRBD2 assignment by TCRdb is unverifiable without DNA. CDR1 is ENHRY, CDR2 SYGVKD, per germline. The CDR3 contains 14 residues. CDR3: CAISGTSGTYEQYF.

The chain employs TRBV5-8 and TRBJ2-7; TCRdb selects TRBD1, and the lack of DNA leaves this call unchecked. The CDR3 spans 12 residues. CDR1 SGHTS and CDR2 YDEGEE come from the germline V gene. The CDR3 sequence: CASQLGQWQLYF.

The chain is built from TRBV9 and TRBJ2-7. Germline V gene lookup returns CDR1 SGDLS and CDR2 YYNGEE. This CDR3 has 17 amino acids. The CDR3 loop is CASSVGGENYRIYEQYF.

This sequence joins TRBV20-1 and TRBJ2-3. Germline CDR1 and CDR2: DFQATT and SNEGSKA (reference sequence). This CDR3 spans 14 amino acids. CDR3 sequence reads: CSARKGEGTDTQYF.

The chain carries TRBV6-2 or TRBV6-3 and TRBJ1-5. Germline V CDR1 and CDR2: MNHEY, SVGEGT. The CDR3 runs 14 residues. The CDR3 spells CASSYLGADQPQHF.

This chain's CDR3 is CASSFLTQSSYNSPLHF. The chain uses TRBV27 and TRBJ1-6. This CDR3 region has 17 residues. CDR1 and CDR2 (germline): MNHEY, SMNVEV (reference sequence).

The V gene is TRBV12-3 or TRBV12-4, the J gene TRBJ2-5; the TRBD2 assignment by TCRdb is unverifiable without DNA. The CDR3 has 15 residues. The CDR3 spells CASSLSGGIGETQYF.

The chain combines TRBV20-1 with TRBJ2-1. Germline V gene lookup returns CDR1 DFQATT and CDR2 SNEGSKA (reference sequence). The length of the CDR3 is 17 residues. CDR3 region: CSARDFLAGSSYNEQFF.

The chain employs TRBV5-1 and TRBJ2-1; TCRdb selects TRBD2, and the lack of DNA leaves this call unchecked. There are 14 residues in the CDR3. Germline V gene lookup returns CDR1 SGHRS and CDR2 YFSETQ. CDR3 region: CASSLRTSGSLKFF.

The chain uses TRBV12-3 or TRBV12-4 and TRBJ1-6; TCRdb gives TRBD1 as the D gene, but with no DNA this cannot be confirmed. CDR3 size: 13 residues. The CDR3 reads CASNRDYNSPLHF.

This CDR3 reads CASSLRDGVGYTF. This sequence joins TRBV7-3 and TRBJ1-2. CDR1 is SGHTA and CDR2 is FQGTGA in the germline V gene. This CDR3 region has 13 residues.

This chain uses TRBV28 with TRBJ1-2; TCRdb returns TRBD1, unconfirmable since there is no DNA. Germline CDR1 reads MDHEN; CDR2 reads SYDVKM. The CDR3 contains 14 residues. CDR3 residues: CASTWTGANYGYTF.